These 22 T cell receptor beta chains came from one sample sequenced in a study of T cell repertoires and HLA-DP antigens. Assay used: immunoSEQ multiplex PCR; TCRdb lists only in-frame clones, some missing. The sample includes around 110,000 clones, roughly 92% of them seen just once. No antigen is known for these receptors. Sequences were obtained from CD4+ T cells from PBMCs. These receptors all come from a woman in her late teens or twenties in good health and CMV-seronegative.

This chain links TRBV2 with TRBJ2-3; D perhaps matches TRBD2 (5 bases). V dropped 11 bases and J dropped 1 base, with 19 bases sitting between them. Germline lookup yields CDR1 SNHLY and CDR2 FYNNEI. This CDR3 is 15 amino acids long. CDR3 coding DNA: TGTGCCCCCCAGGAGATCGGAGGCGGCACAGATACGCAGTATTTT. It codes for CAPQEIGGGTDTQYF.

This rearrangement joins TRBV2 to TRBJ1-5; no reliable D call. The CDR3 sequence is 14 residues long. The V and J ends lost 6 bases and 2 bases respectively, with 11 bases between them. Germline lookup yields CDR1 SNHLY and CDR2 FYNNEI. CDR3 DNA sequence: TGTGCCAGCAGGGCCGGGGTTGGCAATCAGCCCCAGCATTTT. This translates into CASRAGVGNQPQHF.

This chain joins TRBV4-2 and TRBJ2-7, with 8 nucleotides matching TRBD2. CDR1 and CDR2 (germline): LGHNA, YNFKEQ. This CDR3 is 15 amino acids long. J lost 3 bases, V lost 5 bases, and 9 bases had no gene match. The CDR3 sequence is CASSFGGASIYEQYF. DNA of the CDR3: TGTGCCAGCAGCTTCGGGGGGGCGTCGATCTACGAGCAGTACTTC.

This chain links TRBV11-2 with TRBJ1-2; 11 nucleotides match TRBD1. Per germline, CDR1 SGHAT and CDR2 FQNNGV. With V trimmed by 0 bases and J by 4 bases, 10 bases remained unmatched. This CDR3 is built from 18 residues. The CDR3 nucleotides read TGTGCCAGCAGCTTAGATCCGGGACAGGGGGGCCGTGGCTATGGCTACACCTTC. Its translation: CASSLDPGQGGRGYGYTF.

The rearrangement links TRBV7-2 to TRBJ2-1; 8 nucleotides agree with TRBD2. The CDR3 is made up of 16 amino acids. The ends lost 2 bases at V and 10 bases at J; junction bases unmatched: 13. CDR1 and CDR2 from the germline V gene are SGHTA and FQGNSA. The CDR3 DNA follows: TGTGCCAGCAGCTTATGGACCAGCGGGGGACCCTCCGAGCAGTTCTTC. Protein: CASSLWTSGGPSEQFF.

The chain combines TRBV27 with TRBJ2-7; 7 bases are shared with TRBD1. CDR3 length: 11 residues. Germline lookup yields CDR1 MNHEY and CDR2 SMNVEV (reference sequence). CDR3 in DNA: TGTATATCAGGGGACAGCTACGAGCAGTACGTC. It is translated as CISGDSYEQYV.

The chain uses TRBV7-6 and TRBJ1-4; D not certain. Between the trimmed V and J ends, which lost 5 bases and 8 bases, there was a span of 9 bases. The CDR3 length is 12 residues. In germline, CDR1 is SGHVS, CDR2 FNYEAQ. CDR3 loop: CASSPRAEKLFF. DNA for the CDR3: TGTGCCAGCAGCCCACGTGCGGAAAAACTGTTTTTT.

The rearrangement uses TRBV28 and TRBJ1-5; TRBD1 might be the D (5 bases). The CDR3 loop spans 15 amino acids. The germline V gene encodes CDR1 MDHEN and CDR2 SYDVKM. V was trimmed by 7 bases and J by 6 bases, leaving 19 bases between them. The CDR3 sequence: CASTLWGPPGQPQHF. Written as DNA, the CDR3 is TGTGCCAGCACCTTGTGGGGACCCCCGGGTCAGCCCCAGCATTTT.

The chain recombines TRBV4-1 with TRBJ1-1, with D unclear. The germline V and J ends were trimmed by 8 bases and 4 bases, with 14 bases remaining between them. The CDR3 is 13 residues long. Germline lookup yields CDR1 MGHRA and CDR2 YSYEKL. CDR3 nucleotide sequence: TGCGCCAGCGGCTCGGGTTGGGGCACTGAAGCTTTCTTT. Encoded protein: CASGSGWGTEAFF.

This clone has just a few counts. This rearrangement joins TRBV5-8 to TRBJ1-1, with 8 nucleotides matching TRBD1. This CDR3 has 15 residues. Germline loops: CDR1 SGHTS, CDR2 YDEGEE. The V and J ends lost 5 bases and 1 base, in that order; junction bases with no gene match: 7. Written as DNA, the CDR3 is TGTGCCAGCAGGATTACAGGGGGAGGGAACACTGAAGCTTTCTTT. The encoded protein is CASRITGGGNTEAFF.

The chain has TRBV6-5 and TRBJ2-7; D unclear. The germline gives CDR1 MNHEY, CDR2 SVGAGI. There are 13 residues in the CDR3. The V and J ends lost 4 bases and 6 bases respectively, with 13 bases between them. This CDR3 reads CASSWAAKGEQYF. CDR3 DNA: TGTGCCAGCAGTTGGGCAGCTAAAGGCGAGCAGTACTTC.

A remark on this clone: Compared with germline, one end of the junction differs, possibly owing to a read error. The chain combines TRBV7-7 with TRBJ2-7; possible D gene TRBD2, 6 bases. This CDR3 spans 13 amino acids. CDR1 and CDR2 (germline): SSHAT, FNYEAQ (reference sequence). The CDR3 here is CASSYRGVGEQYF. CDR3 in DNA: TGTGCTAGCAGCTACCGCGGGGTCGGGGAGCAGTACTTC.

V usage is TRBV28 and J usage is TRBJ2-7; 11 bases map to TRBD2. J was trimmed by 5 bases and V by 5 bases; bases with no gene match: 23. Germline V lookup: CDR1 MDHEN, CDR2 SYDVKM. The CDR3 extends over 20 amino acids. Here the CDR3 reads CASSKFRVAGGETTSHEQYF. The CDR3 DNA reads TGTGCCAGCAGTAAATTTAGGGTAGCGGGAGGGGAAACGACGTCTCACGAGCAGTACTTC.

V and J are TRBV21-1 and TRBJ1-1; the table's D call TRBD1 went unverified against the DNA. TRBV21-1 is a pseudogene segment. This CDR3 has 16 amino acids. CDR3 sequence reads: CASTPDRDGWITEAFF. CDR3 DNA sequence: TGTGCCAGCACCCCAGACAGGGACGGATGGATCACTGAAGCTTTCTTT.

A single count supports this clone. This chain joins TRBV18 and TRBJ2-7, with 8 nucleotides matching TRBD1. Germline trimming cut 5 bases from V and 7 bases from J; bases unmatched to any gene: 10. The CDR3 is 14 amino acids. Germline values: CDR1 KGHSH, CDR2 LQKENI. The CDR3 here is CASSLTGQGGEQYV. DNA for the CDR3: TGTGCCAGCTCATTAACCGGACAGGGTGGGGAGCAGTACGTC.

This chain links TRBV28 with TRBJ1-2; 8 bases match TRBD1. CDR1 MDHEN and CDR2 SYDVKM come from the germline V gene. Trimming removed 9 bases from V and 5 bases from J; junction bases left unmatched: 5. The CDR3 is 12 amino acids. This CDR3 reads CASSRTGYGYTF. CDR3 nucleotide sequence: TGTGCCAGTTCGAGGACAGGGTATGGCTACACCTTC.

For the CDR3, the DNA is TGCGCCAGCAGCTTGGGGGCAGGTAATCAGCCCCAGCATTTT. Translation gives CASSLGAGNQPQHF. The chain couples TRBV5-1 to TRBJ1-5; D is uncertain. This CDR3 has 14 residues. CDR1 and CDR2 from the germline V gene are SGHRS and YFSETQ. V was clipped by 0 bases and J by 4 bases, with 8 bases between them.

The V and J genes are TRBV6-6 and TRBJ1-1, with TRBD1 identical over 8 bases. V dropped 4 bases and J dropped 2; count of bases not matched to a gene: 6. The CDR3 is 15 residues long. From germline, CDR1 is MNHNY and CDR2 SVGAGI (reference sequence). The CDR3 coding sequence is TGTGCCAGCAGTTCACGGGCAGGGGGCAACACTGAAGCTTTCTTT. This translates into CASSSRAGGNTEAFF.

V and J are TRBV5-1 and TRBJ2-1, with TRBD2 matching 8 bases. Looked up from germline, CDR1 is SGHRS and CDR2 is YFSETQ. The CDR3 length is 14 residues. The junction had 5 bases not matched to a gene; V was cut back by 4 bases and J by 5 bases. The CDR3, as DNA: TGCGCCAGCAGCGCCGGGACTAGTGACAATGAGCAGTTCTTC. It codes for CASSAGTSDNEQFF.

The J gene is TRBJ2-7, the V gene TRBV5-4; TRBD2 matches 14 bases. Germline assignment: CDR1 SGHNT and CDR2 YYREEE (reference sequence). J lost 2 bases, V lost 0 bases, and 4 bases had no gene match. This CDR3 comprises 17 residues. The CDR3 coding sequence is TGTGCCAGCAGCTTGGGGGGACTAGCGGGGGTCGCCTACGAGCAGTACTTC. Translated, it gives CASSLGGLAGVAYEQYF.

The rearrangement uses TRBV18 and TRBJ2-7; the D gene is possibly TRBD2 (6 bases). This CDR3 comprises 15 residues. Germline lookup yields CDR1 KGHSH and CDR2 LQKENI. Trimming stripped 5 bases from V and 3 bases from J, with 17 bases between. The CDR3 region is CASSARDSTYYEQYF. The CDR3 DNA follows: TGTGCCAGCTCAGCGCGGGATTCAACATACTACGAGCAGTACTTC.

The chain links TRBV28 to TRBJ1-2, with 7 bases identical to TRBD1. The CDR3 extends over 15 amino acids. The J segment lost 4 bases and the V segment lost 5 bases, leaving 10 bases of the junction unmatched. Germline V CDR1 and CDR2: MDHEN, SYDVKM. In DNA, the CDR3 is TGTGCCAGCAGTGGCCCGGGACAGATGTTCTATGGCTACACCTTC. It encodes CASSGPGQMFYGYTF.